This T cell receptor (beta chain) was observed in a study of T cells expressing NK-cell markers. Overall study findings and caveats: It was still unclear whether expanded NKG2C+ T cell clones were HCMV specific. These same clonotypes (in several donors) also led the CD3+CD56-NKG2C+ fraction.

There are 11 residues in the CDR3. TCRdb reworked the 5' RACE reads into one entry per CDR3 protein, no DNA. The listing contains about 550,000 distinct CDR3 sequences. Note on this clonotype: Its antigen is currently unknown.

The J gene is TRBJ2-1, the V gene TRBV12-3 or TRBV12-4. The sequence derives from a man aged 18-30 years in good health. What was sequenced was blood T cells: a sorted CD56 or NKG2C T cell subset, CD4+ or CD8+ T cells, or bulk PBMC T cells (not recorded which). This chain's CDR3 is CASSEMYEQFF.